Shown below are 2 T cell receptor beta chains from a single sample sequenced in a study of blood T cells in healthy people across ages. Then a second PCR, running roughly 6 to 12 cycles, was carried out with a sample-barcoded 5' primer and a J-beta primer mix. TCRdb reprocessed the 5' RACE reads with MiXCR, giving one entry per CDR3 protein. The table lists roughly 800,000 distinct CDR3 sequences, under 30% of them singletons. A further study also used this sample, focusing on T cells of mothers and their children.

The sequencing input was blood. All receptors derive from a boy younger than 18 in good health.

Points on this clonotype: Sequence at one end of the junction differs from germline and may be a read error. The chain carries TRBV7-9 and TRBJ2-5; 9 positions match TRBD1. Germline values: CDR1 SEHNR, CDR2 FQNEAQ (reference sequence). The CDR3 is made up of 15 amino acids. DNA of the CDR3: TGTGCCAGCAGCACCGGACAGGGGTTGTTAGAGACCCGGTACTTC. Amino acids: CASSTGQGLLETRYF.

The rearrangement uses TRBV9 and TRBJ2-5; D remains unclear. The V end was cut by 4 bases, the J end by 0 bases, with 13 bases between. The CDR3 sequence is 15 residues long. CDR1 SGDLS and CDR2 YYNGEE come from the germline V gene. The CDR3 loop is CASSPLLFDQETQYF. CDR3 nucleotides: TGTGCCAGCAGCCCTCTCCTTTTTGACCAAGAGACCCAGTACTTC.